This TCR beta chain was recovered during a study of blood T cell repertoires in COVID-19. The data were produced by immunoSEQ multiplex PCR, yet TCRdb's version contains in-frame clones alone and is incomplete. The table records fewer than 450,000 clones, about 93% of them present only once. The clonotype was recovered from a woman aged 18 to 35 who had recovered from COVID-19. Sequencing used peripheral blood.

CDR3 nucleotide sequence: TGTGCCAGTAGTTCGACTAGCAGGGGGACCCAGTACTTC. This gives the protein CASSSTSRGTQYF. The chain couples TRBV19 to TRBJ2-5; TRBD2 might be the D (7 bases). The CDR3 sequence is 13 residues long. Germline CDR1 and CDR2: LNHDA and SQIVND (reference sequence). The V end was cut by 5 bases, the J end by 7 bases, with 14 bases between.